This T cell receptor (beta chain) was recovered during a study of blood T cell repertoires in COVID-19. At the level of the study: Material from acute and convalescent COVID-19 was sourced from the United States, Italy and Spain.

Trimming removed 2 bases from V and 8 bases from J, with 13 bases in between. This CDR3 contains 15 residues. Germline lookup yields CDR1 MNHEY and CDR2 SVGAGI. Original analysis: The authors estimated nucleated cell counts from reference gene primer amplification. Produced via immunoSEQ multiplex PCR; TCRdb's table is partial and in-frame only. V, J and clone size are taken as reported in that table, and D and trimming were inferred from the DNA itself. This table has approximately 250,000 clones, roughly nine tenths appearing once. This clone was counted a single time. This chain joins TRBV6-5 and TRBJ1-6, with D possibly matching TRBD1 (5 bases). Sequencing was done on a sample of peripheral blood. The TCR originated in a woman in her sixties who had recovered from COVID-19. CDR3 in DNA: TGTGCCAGCAGTTACGGGGGGGGGTTGGATTCACCCCTCCACTTT. Protein product: CASSYGGGLDSPLHF.